The 10 T cell receptor beta chains below all came from one sample that was sequenced in a study of regulatory T cells in long-lasting Graves disease. Time point reported: newly diagnosed GD, antithyroid drugs for less than 3 months. PBMCs were the source of the RNA used for TCR sequencing. Investigators prepared the TCR beta libraries by applying iRepertoire HTBI primers and Arm-PCR of CDR3 regions. TCRdb used MiXCR to reprocess the multiplex PCR reads, holding one entry per CDR3 protein. The profile covers 380,000 or so distinct CDR3 sequences, with around 15% appearing a single time and about 19% taken by the ten largest. This sample was shared with a second study, whose subject was T cells in Graves' hyperthyroidism and ophthalmopathy.

Sample: peripheral blood mononuclear cells (PBMCs), taken at new diagnosis, from a patient treated with antithyroid drugs. These receptors all come from a woman in her late teens or twenties with Graves disease.

About this clonotype itself: Sequence at one end of the junction differs from germline and may be a read error. The rearrangement links TRBV7-8 to TRBJ2-4; weak D call: TRBD1 (5 bases). The CDR3 is made up of 14 amino acids. Germline lookup yields CDR1 SGHVS and CDR2 FQNEAQ. Written as DNA, the CDR3 is TGTGCCAGCAGCTTAACAGGAGCCAAAGACATTCAGTACTTC. Translating gives CASSLTGAKDIQYF.

This clonotype has just a few counts. V usage is TRBV10-1 and J usage is TRBJ2-1, with D possibly being TRBD2 (6 bases). Germline assignment: CDR1 WNHNN and CDR2 SYGVQD (reference sequence). Trimming removed 1 base from V and 7 bases from J, with 14 bases in between. This CDR3 has 15 amino acids. This CDR3 is CASSELEGAGNEQFF. CDR3 sequence (DNA): TGCGCCAGCAGTGAGTTGGAGGGCGCGGGGAATGAGCAGTTCTTC.

This chain uses TRBV14 with TRBJ1-2; D is ambiguous. V was cut by 3 bases and J by 4 bases, with 6 bases left in between. The germline V gene has CDR1 SGHDN and CDR2 FVKESK. The CDR3 contains 12 residues. The CDR3 sequence is CASSQAGYGYTF. The CDR3 nucleotides are TGTGCCAGCAGCCAGGCAGGCTATGGCTACACCTTC.

Worth noting for this clonotype: This may come from a read error, since a much larger clone is one base off. The chain links TRBV12-3 or TRBV12-4 to TRBJ2-4, with 11 nucleotides matching TRBD2. The CDR3 length is 18 residues. Unmatched junction bases numbered 25, after V lost 8 bases and J lost 13 bases. The DNA for the CDR3 is TGTGCCAGCCGTTGGGTCGGTAGCGGGAGGGGAACCTACAATGAGCAGTACTTC. This translates into CASRWVGSGRGTYNEQYF.

The sample holds many counts of this clonotype. The chain uses TRBV28 and TRBJ1-6, with 7 bases fitting TRBD1. CDR3 length: 15 amino acids. CDR1 MDHEN and CDR2 SYDVKM come from the germline V gene. The J segment lost 0 bases and the V segment lost 9 bases, leaving 5 bases of the junction unmatched. CDR3 sequence (DNA): TGTGCCAGTGTGACAGGGTCCTCCTATAATTCACCCCTCCACTTT. It codes for CASVTGSSYNSPLHF.

The sample holds many counts of this clonotype. This chain joins TRBV7-9 and TRBJ2-2; D is unresolved. CDR3 length equals 15 residues. Germline V gene data show CDR1 as SEHNR and CDR2 as FQNEAQ (reference sequence). Between the trimmed V and J ends, which lost 8 bases and 5 bases, there was a span of 18 bases. The CDR3: CASGNEASRTGELFF. Here the CDR3 DNA reads TGTGCCAGCGGCAACGAGGCTTCCCGAACCGGGGAGCTGTTTTTT.

Comment on this clonotype: A much bigger clone sits one base away, suggesting this may be a read error. The final CDR3 position lacks the conserved phenylalanine or tryptophan, pointing to a likely read error. The chain recombines TRBV12-3 or TRBV12-4 with TRBJ2-3; no clear D gene. V was cut by 3 bases and J by 2 bases, with 9 bases left in between. The CDR3 extends over 14 amino acids. CDR3 in amino acids: CASSLGSDTDTQYS. CDR3 DNA: TGTGCCAGCAGTTTGGGGTCAGACACAGATACGCAGTATTCT.

This clonotype turned up a few times. This sequence joins TRBV6-1 and TRBJ1-1; D is undetermined. Trimming cost V 4 bases and J 8 bases, with 8 bases left between them. CDR1 MNHNS and CDR2 SASEGT come from the germline V gene. This CDR3 spans 11 amino acids. CDR3 sequence: CASSGVAEAFF. The DNA for the CDR3 is TGTGCCAGCAGTGGTGTGGCAGAAGCTTTCTTT.

This clonotype was found many times. The rearrangement links TRBV5-1 to TRBJ1-1; tentatively, D is TRBD1 (5 bases). V lost 4 bases, J lost 4 bases, and 14 bases lay in between. The CDR3 is 14 residues long. Germline V gene lookup returns CDR1 SGHRS and CDR2 YFSETQ. Here the CDR3 reads CASSLSTATTEAFF. The CDR3 bases are TGCGCCAGCAGCCTATCGACAGCGACCACTGAAGCTTTCTTT.

On this clonotype: A much larger clone lies one base from this, so it may be a read error. V is TRBV11-2 and J is TRBJ1-1; D is unclear. Germline V gene data show CDR1 as SGHAT and CDR2 as FQNNGV. The CDR3 contains 14 residues. The V end lost 7 bases, the J end lost 2 bases, and 14 bases lay between the germline ends. The CDR3 region has the DNA TGTGCCAGCACCCCAGGAATAATAAACACTGAAGCTTTCTTT. It specifies CASTPGIINTEAFF.